This T cell receptor (beta chain) was obtained from a study of cytomegalovirus exposure and HLA in healthy donors. Primers included in the PCR were 60 Vbeta and 13 Jbeta primers. Assay used: immunoSEQ multiplex PCR; TCRdb lists only in-frame clones, some missing. The sample lists around 120,000 clones, 70% to 80% occurring once. V lost 3 bases and J lost 7, with 17 bases in between. CDR3 length equals 15 residues. Germline V gene lookup returns CDR1 SGHNT and CDR2 YYREEE (reference sequence). This clone has a handful of counts. V is TRBV5-4 and J is TRBJ2-1, with D maybe TRBD1 (7 bases). The TCR originated in a man over 45 in good health and CMV-seropositive. The sample comprised PBMCs. This chain's CDR3 is CASSSQGRLTNEQFF. CDR3 in DNA: TGTGCCAGCAGCTCACAGGGGAGGCTGACTAATGAGCAGTTCTTC.